A selection of T cell receptor beta chains follows, all from one sample in a study of T-cell memory formation after mild COVID-19. TCRdb called the 5' RACE reads again in MiXCR, with one record for every CDR3 protein. Of about 430,000 distinct CDR3 sequences listed, approximately 18% are singletons. Sequenced sample: PBMCs or a T cell subset sorted from them (not recorded which). These receptors came from a man between 18 and 35 years old who had mild COVID-19 (a few samples of this study predate the infection). Cell type and time point are not known. The CDR3 runs from the conserved cysteine through the conserved F or W. The D gene is left open where the match is weak. Expanded clones get a size class; other rows say once, few or many, or leave the size out.

CDR3aa,CDR3nt,v_gene,abundance,j_gene,d_gene
CASSESPGTMNTEAFF,TGTGCCAGCAGCGAAAGTCCCGGGACAATGAACACTGAAGCTTTCTTT,TRBV7-2,few,TRBJ1-1,NA
CASSFPGVETQYF,TGTGCCAGCAGCTTTCCAGGGGTAGAGACCCAGTACTTC,TRBV28,NA,TRBJ2-5,NA
CASSQEGTGWTYEQYF,TGTGCCAGCAGCCAAGAGGGTACAGGGTGGACCTACGAGCAGTACTTC,TRBV11-2,NA,TRBJ2-7,NA
CASSYLSARYYNEQFF,TGTGCCAGCAGTTACCTTTCGGCCCGCTACTACAATGAGCAGTTCTTC,TRBV6-2/TRBV6-3,many,TRBJ2-1,NA
CASSPRGWNTGELFF,TGTGCCAGCAGCCCCAGGGGGTGGAACACCGGGGAGCTGTTTTTT,TRBV7-2,NA,TRBJ2-2,TRBD1
CASSVGGYTQYF,TGTGCCAGCAGCGTCGGGGGGTATACGCAGTATTTT,TRBV7-3,NA,TRBJ2-3,TRBD2
CASSQAPPGRMTGANQPQHF,TGCGCCAGCAGCCAAGCGCCTCCTGGTCGGATGACAGGTGCTAATCAGCCCCAGCATTTT,TRBV4-1,few,TRBJ1-5,NA
CASSPGGAGWDTQYF,TGTGCCAGCAGCCCGGGCGGAGCGGGGTGGGATACGCAGTATTTT,TRBV7-2,NA,TRBJ2-3,TRBD2
CADHPRQGTTKPPTEAFF,TGCGCCGACCACCCTAGACAGGGGACTACTAAACCCCCCACTGAAGCTTTCTTT,TRBV5-1,few,TRBJ1-1,TRBD1
CASSARGTSRDGETQYF,TGTGCCAGCAGCGCTAGGGGGACTAGCAGAGATGGAGAGACCCAGTACTTC,TRBV11-3,few,TRBJ2-5,TRBD2
CASSLESTGELFF,TGCGCCAGCAGCTTGGAAAGCACCGGGGAGCTGTTTTTT,TRBV5-1,NA,TRBJ2-2,NA
CASSPAQGLNTEAFF,TGTGCCAGCAGCCCCGCCCAGGGATTGAACACTGAAGCTTTCTTT,TRBV7-9,few,TRBJ1-1,NA
CAISVGQGPTEAFF,TGTGCCATCAGTGTTGGTCAGGGCCCAACTGAAGCTTTCTTT,TRBV10-3,few,TRBJ1-1,NA
CASSQVRGTEAFF,TGTGCCAGCAGCCAGGTTCGGGGCACTGAAGCTTTCTTT,TRBV4-2,many,TRBJ1-1,NA
CASSLSPMVVSYNEQFF,TGCGCCAGCAGCTTGAGCCCCATGGTAGTCTCCTACAATGAGCAGTTCTTC,TRBV5-1,NA,TRBJ2-1,NA
CASSRSTGQETQYF,TGCGCCAGCAGCCGATCGACTGGGCAAGAGACCCAGTACTTC,TRBV5-1,NA,TRBJ2-5,NA
CASSWRGPQGTQYF,TGTGCCAGCAGCTGGAGGGGCCCTCAGGGGACCCAGTACTTC,TRBV5-8,few,TRBJ2-5,NA
CASSRSRTGGFEELFF,TGTGCCAGCAGCCGAAGCCGGACAGGGGGCTTCGAGGAGCTGTTTTTT,TRBV12-3/TRBV12-4,few,TRBJ2-2,TRBD1
CASSVRDYEQYF,TGTGCCAGCAGCGTACGGGACTACGAGCAGTACTTC,TRBV9,many,TRBJ2-7,NA
CASSHTRTQDDGGYTF,TGTGCCAGCAGTCACACCCGGACGCAAGACGACGGTGGCTACACCTTC,TRBV12-3/TRBV12-4,many,TRBJ1-2,NA
CASSKGPSRGYGYTF,TGTGCCAGCAGCAAAGGACCCAGCAGGGGCTATGGCTACACCTTC,TRBV7-8,few,TRBJ1-2,NA
CASSPRQGRAGELFF,TGTGCCAGCAGCCCTCGACAGGGGAGGGCCGGGGAGCTGTTTTTT,TRBV7-3,NA,TRBJ2-2,NA
CASSLKGGQYNEQFF,TGTGCCAGCAGCCTAAAGGGGGGGCAGTACAATGAGCAGTTCTTC,TRBV9,NA,TRBJ2-1,NA
CASSLGGTDSNQPQHF,TGCGCCAGCAGCTTGGGGGGGACAGATAGCAATCAGCCCCAGCATTTT,TRBV5-1,few,TRBJ1-5,TRBD1
CASSYFRVGDYEQYF,TGTGCCAGCAGTTACTTCAGGGTGGGAGACTACGAGCAGTACTTC,TRBV6-2/TRBV6-3,few,TRBJ2-7,NA
CASTVAGGYQPQHF,TGTGCCAGCACCGTGGCGGGGGGTTATCAGCCCCAGCATTTT,TRBV12-3/TRBV12-4,few,TRBJ1-5,NA
CASKGTNSESPLHF,TGTGCCAGCAAAGGCACAAACTCCGAGTCACCCCTCCACTTT,TRBV7-2,NA,TRBJ1-6,NA
CSARGGTVYEQYF,TGCAGTGCTAGAGGGGGAACAGTGTACGAGCAGTACTTC,TRBV20-1,NA,TRBJ2-7,NA
CASSLSHVEAFF,TGTGCCAGCAGCTTGTCTCACGTTGAAGCTTTCTTT,TRBV5-6,few,TRBJ1-1,NA
CASSLTGADPYNEQFF,TGTGCCAGCAGCTTAACGGGAGCCGACCCCTACAATGAGCAGTTCTTC,TRBV7-3,few,TRBJ2-1,NA
CSSTFLLDTQYF,TGCAGCTCGACATTTTTGTTGGATACGCAGTATTTT,TRBV29-1,many,TRBJ2-3,NA
CASRRTESYGYTF,TGCGCCAGCAGGCGGACAGAAAGTTATGGCTACACCTTC,TRBV10-2,NA,TRBJ1-2,NA
CASSSLAGVGETQYF,TGTGCCAGCAGCTCACTAGCGGGGGTTGGGGAGACCCAGTACTTC,TRBV11-2,few,TRBJ2-5,TRBD2
CASSVLGEVNTEAFF,TGTGCCAGCAGTGTTCTTGGGGAGGTAAACACTGAAGCTTTCTTT,TRBV6-1,few,TRBJ1-1,NA
CASSPRGPTMNTEAFF,TGTGCCAGCAGCCCCCGAGGGCCGACCATGAACACTGAAGCTTTCTTT,TRBV21-1,NA,TRBJ1-1,NA
CASSAGLANTGELFF,TGCGCCAGCAGCGCAGGACTAGCGAACACCGGGGAGCTGTTTTTT,TRBV5-1,few,TRBJ2-2,TRBD2
CASLGRGSETQYF,TGTGCCAGCTTGGGGCGGGGGTCGGAGACCCAGTACTTC,TRBV7-9,once,TRBJ2-5,TRBD2
CASSQDVRGGNTGELFF,TGCGCCAGCAGCCAAGATGTACGGGGGGGGAACACCGGGGAGCTGTTTTTT,TRBV4-3,few,TRBJ2-2,TRBD2
CASSYLVYEQYF,TGTGCCAGCAGTTACCTAGTTTACGAGCAGTACTTC,TRBV6-6,NA,TRBJ2-7,NA
CASSSMGTTHQKTQYF,TGTGCCAGCAGCTCAATGGGGACGACCCACCAGAAGACCCAGTACTTC,TRBV7-2,NA,TRBJ2-5,NA
CSAQIFGIYTADTF,TGCAGTGCTCAAATCTTCGGGATCTATACCGCCGACACCTTC,TRBV20-1,NA,TRBJ1-2,NA
CATSDARDSGSYTF,TGTGCCACCAGTGACGCACGGGACAGCGGGTCCTACACCTTC,TRBV24-1,few,TRBJ1-2,TRBD1
CAISPQITGELFF,TGTGCCATCAGCCCTCAGATTACCGGGGAGCTGTTTTTT,TRBV10-3,NA,TRBJ2-2,NA
CASSYTGLLSDTQYF,TGTGCCAGCAGTTATACGGGGCTCCTATCGGATACGCAGTATTTT,TRBV6-2/TRBV6-3,few,TRBJ2-3,NA
CSARGGGGGNQPQHF,TGCAGTGCTAGAGGAGGAGGAGGGGGCAATCAGCCCCAGCATTTT,TRBV20-1,few,TRBJ1-5,NA
CASGPGVTDTQYF,TGTGCCAGCGGTCCGGGGGTTACAGATACGCAGTATTTT,TRBV2,few,TRBJ2-3,NA
CSLLAGGDSPLHF,TGCAGTTTACTCGCGGGGGGCGATTCACCCCTCCACTTT,TRBV20-1,NA,TRBJ1-6,NA
CASSLGVQRGTTDTQYF,TGTGCCAGCAGCTTAGGGGTCCAACGGGGCACCACAGATACGCAGTATTTT,TRBV7-2,many,TRBJ2-3,NA
CATQGMNTEAFF,TGTGCCACACAGGGGATGAACACTGAAGCTTTCTTT,TRBV6-2/TRBV6-3,NA,TRBJ1-1,TRBD1
CASSRGGRGNQPQHF,TGTGCCAGCAGCCGAGGGGGAAGAGGCAATCAGCCCCAGCATTTT,TRBV27,many,TRBJ1-5,NA
CASRFWGRGTDTQYF,TGTGCCAGCAGGTTCTGGGGACGGGGCACAGATACGCAGTATTTT,TRBV7-2,NA,TRBJ2-3,NA
CASSLERAQGKSGANVLTF,TGCGCCAGCAGCCTTGAGCGGGCGCAGGGTAAATCTGGGGCCAACGTCCTGACTTTC,TRBV4-1,NA,TRBJ2-6,NA
CASSPPSQLNTEAFF,TGTGCCAGCTCACCACCGAGCCAGTTGAACACTGAAGCTTTCTTT,TRBV18,few,TRBJ1-1,NA